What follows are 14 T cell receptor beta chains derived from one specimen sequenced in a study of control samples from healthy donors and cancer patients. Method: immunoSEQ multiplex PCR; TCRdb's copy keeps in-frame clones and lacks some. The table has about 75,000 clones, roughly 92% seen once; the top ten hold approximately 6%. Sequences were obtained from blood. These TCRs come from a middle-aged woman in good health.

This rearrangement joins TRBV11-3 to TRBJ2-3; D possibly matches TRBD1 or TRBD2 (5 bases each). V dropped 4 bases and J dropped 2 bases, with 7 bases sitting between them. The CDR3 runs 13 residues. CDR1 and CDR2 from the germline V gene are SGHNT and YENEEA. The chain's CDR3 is CASSSGATDTQYF. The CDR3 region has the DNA TGTGCCAGCAGCTCCGGGGCCACAGATACGCAGTATTTT.

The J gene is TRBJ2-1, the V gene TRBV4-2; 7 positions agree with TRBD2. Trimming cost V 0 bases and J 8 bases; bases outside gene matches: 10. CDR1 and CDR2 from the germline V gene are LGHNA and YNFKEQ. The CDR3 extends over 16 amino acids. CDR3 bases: TGTGCCAGCAGCCAAGATCGGGCGGGAGTAGCCCATGAGCAGTTCTTC. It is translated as CASSQDRAGVAHEQFF.

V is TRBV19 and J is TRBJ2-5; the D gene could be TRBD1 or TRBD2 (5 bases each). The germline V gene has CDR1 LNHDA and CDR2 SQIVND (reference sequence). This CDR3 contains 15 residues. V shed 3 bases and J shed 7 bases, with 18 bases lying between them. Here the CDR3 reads CASSIGTRGLWTQYF. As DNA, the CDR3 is TGTGCCAGTAGTATTGGGACCCGTGGCCTGTGGACCCAGTACTTC. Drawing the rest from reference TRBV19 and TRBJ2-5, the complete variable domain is DGGITQSPKYLFRKEGQNVTLSCEQNLNHDAMYWYRQDPGQGLRLIYYSQIVNDFQKGDIAEGYSVSREKKESFPLTVTSAQKNPTAFYLCASSIGTRGLWTQYFGPGTRLLVL.

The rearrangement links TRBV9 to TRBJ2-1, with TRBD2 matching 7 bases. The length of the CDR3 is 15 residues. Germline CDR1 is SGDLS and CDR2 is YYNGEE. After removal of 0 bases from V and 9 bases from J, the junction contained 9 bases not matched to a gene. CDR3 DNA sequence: TGTGCCAGCAGCGTAGGGGGACTAATGTACGGTGAGCAGTTCTTC. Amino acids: CASSVGGLMYGEQFF.

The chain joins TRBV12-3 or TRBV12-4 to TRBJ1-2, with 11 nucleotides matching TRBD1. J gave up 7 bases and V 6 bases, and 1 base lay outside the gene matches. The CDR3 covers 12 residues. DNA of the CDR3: TGTGCCAGCAGCGGACAGGGGGCTGGCTACACCTTC. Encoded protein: CASSGQGAGYTF.

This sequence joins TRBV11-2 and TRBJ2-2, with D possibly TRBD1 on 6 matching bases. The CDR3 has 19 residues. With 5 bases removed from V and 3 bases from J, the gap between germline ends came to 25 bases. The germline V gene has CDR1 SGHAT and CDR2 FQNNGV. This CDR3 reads CASSMNGGGRFRYTGELFF. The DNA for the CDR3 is TGTGCCAGCAGCATGAACGGTGGGGGCCGTTTTAGGTACACCGGGGAGCTGTTTTTT.

The CDR3 sequence: CASCLQGNEKLFF. As DNA, the CDR3 is TGTGCCAGCTGCCTCCAAGGGAATGAAAAACTGTTTTTT. This sequence joins TRBV6-5 and TRBJ1-4; D uncertain. The CDR3 runs 13 residues. Germline assignment: CDR1 MNHEY and CDR2 SVGAGI. V was pared by 8 bases and J by 5 bases, with 12 bases between.

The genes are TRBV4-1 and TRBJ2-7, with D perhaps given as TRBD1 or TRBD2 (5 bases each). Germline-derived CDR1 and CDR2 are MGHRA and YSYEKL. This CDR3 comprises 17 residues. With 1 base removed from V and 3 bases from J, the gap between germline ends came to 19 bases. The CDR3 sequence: CASSQVFSRGNHYEQYF. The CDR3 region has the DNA TGCGCCAGCAGCCAAGTCTTCAGCCGGGGCAACCACTACGAGCAGTACTTC.

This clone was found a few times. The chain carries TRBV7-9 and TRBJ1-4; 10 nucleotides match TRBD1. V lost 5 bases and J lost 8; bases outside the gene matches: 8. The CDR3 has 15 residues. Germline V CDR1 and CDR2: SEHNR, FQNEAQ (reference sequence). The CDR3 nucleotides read TGTGCCAGCAGCCCCCGGGACAGGGGATCGGAAAAACTGTTTTTT. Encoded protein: CASSPRDRGSEKLFF.

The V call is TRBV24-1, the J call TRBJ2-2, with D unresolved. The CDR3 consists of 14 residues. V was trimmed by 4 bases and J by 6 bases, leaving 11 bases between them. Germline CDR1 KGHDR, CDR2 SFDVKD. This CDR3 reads CATSDPRTSGELFF. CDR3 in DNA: TGTGCCACCAGTGACCCGAGGACCTCCGGGGAGCTGTTTTTT.

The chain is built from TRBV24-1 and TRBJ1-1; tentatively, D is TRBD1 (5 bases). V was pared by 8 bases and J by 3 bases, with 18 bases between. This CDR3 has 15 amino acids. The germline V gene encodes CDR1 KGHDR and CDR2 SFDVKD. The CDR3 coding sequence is TGTGCCACCATTGGTCGGCTACGGGGCGACACTGAAGCTTTCTTT. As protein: CATIGRLRGDTEAFF.

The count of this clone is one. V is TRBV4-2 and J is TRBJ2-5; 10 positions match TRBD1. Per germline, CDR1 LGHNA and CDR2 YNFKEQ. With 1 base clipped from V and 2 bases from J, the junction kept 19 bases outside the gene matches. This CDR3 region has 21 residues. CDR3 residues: CASSQAYVDRGHIMEQETQYF. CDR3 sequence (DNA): TGTGCCAGCAGCCAAGCCTACGTAGACAGGGGGCATATAATGGAACAAGAGACCCAGTACTTC.

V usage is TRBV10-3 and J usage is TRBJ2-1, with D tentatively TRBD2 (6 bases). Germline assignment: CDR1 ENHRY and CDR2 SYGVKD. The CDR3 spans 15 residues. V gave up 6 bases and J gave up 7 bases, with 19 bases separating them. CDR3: CAISGVQRERNEQFF. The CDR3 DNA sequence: TGTGCCATCAGCGGGGTTCAACGGGAGAGAAATGAGCAGTTCTTC.

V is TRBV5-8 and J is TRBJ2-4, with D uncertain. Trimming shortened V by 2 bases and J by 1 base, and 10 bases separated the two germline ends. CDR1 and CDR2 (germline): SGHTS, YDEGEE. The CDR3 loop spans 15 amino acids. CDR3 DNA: TGTGCCAGCAGCTTTGGCACGGCTGCCAAAAACATTCAGTACTTC. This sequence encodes CASSFGTAAKNIQYF.